The rows below give T cell receptor beta chains drawn from one sample of a study of shared clonotypes between healthy human individuals. Assay used: immunoSEQ multiplex PCR; TCRdb lists only in-frame clones, some missing. In the table there are approximately 1,000,000 clones, around three quarters of which are singletons. Sequencing was performed on memory CD4+ T cells from PBMCs. Receptor source: a man between 18 and 29 years old in good health. Some clones in this sample may be carry-over from other donors' samples. CDR3s include the opening cysteine and the closing phenylalanine or tryptophan. A D gene is named only where the DNA matches it firmly. Some rows have no size entry. The others give once, few or many, or a class for an expanded clone.

>once|17|TRBJ1-4|TRBD1|TRBV28
TGTGCCAGCAGTCCTATCGGGACAGGGGTCGGGGGGAAAAAACTGTTTTTT
CASSPIGTGVGGKKLFF
>-|15|TRBJ2-5|-|TRBV21-1
TGTGCCAGCAGCAAAGGGGAGCCCCCAAGGGAGACCCAGTACTTC
CASSKGEPPRETQYF
>-|17|TRBJ1-1|TRBD1|TRBV28
TGTGCCACAGTGGGGAGGGGGACAGGGTTTGGTCGCACTGAAGCTTTCTTT
CATVGRGTGFGRTEAFF
>many|13|TRBJ1-2|-|TRBV4-3
TGCGCCAGCAGCCCCCAAGAGAATTATGGCTACACCTTC
CASSPQENYGYTF
>-|14|TRBJ1-5|-|TRBV25-1
TGTGCCAGCAGTGCTCCACTTGGGGATCAGCCCCAGCATTTT
CASSAPLGDQPQHF
>-|14|TRBJ1-2|-|TRBV14
TGTGCCAGCAGTCCGACAGGTGCCCCTTATGGCTACACCTTC
CASSPTGAPYGYTF
>-|16|TRBJ2-3|TRBD2|TRBV7-2
TGTGCCAGCAGCCTATCTCCTAGCGGAAGCACAGATACGCAGTATTTT
CASSLSPSGSTDTQYF
>-|14|TRBJ1-2|-|TRBV6-1
TGTGCCAGCAGTACCGGTGTCACAAACTATGGCTACACCTTC
CASSTGVTNYGYTF
>-|15|TRBJ1-1|TRBD1|TRBV6-5
TGTGCCAGCAGTTCTACAGGGGGGGGGAACACTGGAGCTTTCTTT
CASSSTGGGNTGAFF
>-|14|TRBJ1-1|TRBD1|TRBV10-3
TGTGCCATCAAACGACAGGGGGGGGACACTGAAGCTTTCTTT
CAIKRQGGDTEAFF
>few|16|TRBJ2-2|TRBD1|TRBV18
TGTGCCAGCTCACCACTAACAGGGGCGAACACCGGGGAGCTGTTTTTT
CASSPLTGANTGELFF
>-|11|TRBJ1-2|-|TRBV20-1
TGCAGTGCTAGAGTAGACTATGGCTACACCTTC
CSARVDYGYTF
>-|16|TRBJ2-3|TRBD1|TRBV6-6
TGTGCCAGCCATGTGACGGGCGGGACAGGGACAGATACGCAGTATTTT
CASHVTGGTGTDTQYF
>once|13|TRBJ2-1|-|TRBV7-3
TGTGCCAGCAGCTTAATTGGGAGCAATGAGCAGTTCTTC
CASSLIGSNEQFF
>-|16|TRBJ2-7|-|TRBV6-1
TGTGCCAGCAGTGAAGCAGGGCAGTCGGCCCCCTACGAGCAGTACTTC
CASSEAGQSAPYEQYF
>-|15|TRBJ1-4|-|TRBV1
TGCACCAGCAGCCCGGAACTGCCTTCCGAAGAAAAACTGTTTTTT
CTSSPELPSEEKLFF
>-|13|TRBJ1-3|-|TRBV5-1
TGCGCCAGCAGCCCGGATCCTGGAAACACCATATATTTT
CASSPDPGNTIYF
>-|14|TRBJ1-1|-|TRBV9
TGTGCCAGCAGCGTAGCCTGGATCAACACTGAAGCTTTCTTT
CASSVAWINTEAFF
>few|12|TRBJ1-1|-|TRBV19
TGTGCCAGTAGTCCGGGGAACACTGAAGCTTTCTTT
CASSPGNTEAFF
>-|12|TRBJ1-1|TRBD1|TRBV28
TGTGCCAGCAGCCCACCGGGACAGCAGGCTTTCTTT
CASSPPGQQAFF
>-|15|TRBJ1-1|TRBD1|TRBV18
TGTGCCAGCTCATTCGGACAGGGCCTGAACACTGAAGCTTTCTTT
CASSFGQGLNTEAFF
>-|15|TRBJ2-7|TRBD1|TRBV4-3
TGCGCCAGCAGCCAGACCAGGACAGGGGGCCACGAGCAGTACTTC
CASSQTRTGGHEQYF
>-|16|TRBJ2-1|TRBD2|TRBV5-1
TGCGCCAGCAGGGCGGGAGTGGGAGTCGAAGGTAGTGAGCAGTTCTTC
CASRAGVGVEGSEQFF
>-|20|TRBJ2-7|-|TRBV12-1
TGTGCCAGCAGCTTTGGGACTAGCGGGAGGGCCGTCGGGGGTCCGGGCCAGCAGTACTTC
CASSFGTSGRAVGGPGQQYF